Below, 31 T cell receptor beta chains from the same sample are listed, as sequenced in a study of blood T cell repertoires in COVID-19. Produced via immunoSEQ multiplex PCR; TCRdb's table is partial and in-frame only. Seen here are 100,000 to 150,000 clones, approximately 81% observed once, and the top ten hold around 37%. Sequencing was carried out using peripheral blood. The receptor set was obtained from a man aged 40-49 years with active or convalescent COVID-19.

The chain couples TRBV27 to TRBJ1-1; D might be TRBD1 (5 bases). Trimming left V 8 bases short and J 5 bases short, with 18 bases between. The CDR3 totals 14 residues. Germline values: CDR1 MNHEY, CDR2 SMNVEV (reference sequence). The CDR3 here is CASSTGGTNTEAFF. As DNA, the CDR3 is TGTGCCAGCTCCACGGGGGGAACGAATACTGAAGCTTTCTTT.

This chain joins TRBV10-3 and TRBJ1-2; D is undetermined. CDR3 length: 12 residues. The V gene's germline CDR1 is ENHRY and CDR2 SYGVKD. V lost 10 bases to trimming and J lost 1 base, with 10 bases between them. The CDR3 region is CATSEGNYGYTF. The CDR3 DNA sequence: TGTGCCACCTCCGAGGGTAACTATGGCTACACCTTC.

The V call is TRBV5-6, the J call TRBJ2-3; 13 nucleotides align to TRBD2. The junction had 7 bases not matched to a gene; V was cut back by 4 bases and J by 8 bases. The CDR3 runs to 15 residues. Germline-derived CDR1 and CDR2 are SGHDT and YYEEEE. The CDR3 loop is CASSRTSGRGSTQYF. For the CDR3, the DNA is TGTGCCAGCAGCAGGACTAGCGGGAGAGGTTCTACGCAGTATTTT.

The chain has TRBV18 and TRBJ2-2; the match to TRBD1 covers 7 bases. Germline V gene data show CDR1 as KGHSH and CDR2 as LQKENI. This CDR3 spans 15 amino acids. J lost 2 bases, V lost 2 bases, and 2 bases had no gene match. The CDR3 DNA is TGTGCCAGCTCACCAAGGGACAGCAACACCGGGGAGCTGTTTTTT. It translates to CASSPRDSNTGELFF.

This chain connects TRBV7-6 to TRBJ2-2, with D possibly matching TRBD1 (5 bases). The V gene lost 6 bases and the J gene lost 2 bases, with 13 bases spanning the gap. The CDR3 contains 15 residues. CDR1 and CDR2 from the germline V gene are SGHVS and FNYEAQ. CDR3 nucleotides: TGTGCCAGCAGTCCCCTGGGGCCCAACACCGGGGAGCTGTTTTTT. It is translated as CASSPLGPNTGELFF.

V and J are TRBV7-9 and TRBJ2-7, with 8 bases that match TRBD1. V gave up 5 bases and J gave up 3 bases; unmatched junction bases: 9. Germline V gene data show CDR1 as SEHNR and CDR2 as FQNEAQ (reference sequence). This CDR3 has 15 residues. The CDR3 coding sequence is TGTGCCAGCAGCGGAGGGCAGGGGGCTTTCTACGAGCAGTACTTC. Amino acid sequence: CASSGGQGAFYEQYF.

This clone was seen just once. The V and J genes are TRBV9 and TRBJ2-3; D is uncertain. There are 15 residues in the CDR3. V dropped 1 base and J dropped 2 bases, with 11 bases sitting between them. The germline gives CDR1 SGDLS, CDR2 YYNGEE. The CDR3 region is CASSVLNAHTDTQYF. CDR3 sequence (DNA): TGTGCCAGCAGCGTACTCAATGCACACACAGATACGCAGTATTTT.

Only one count was recorded for this clone. Within the sample, other DNA sequences also encode this same CDR3. The chain combines TRBV5-1 with TRBJ1-1; D is perhaps TRBD1 (5 bases). Germline loops: CDR1 SGHRS, CDR2 YFSETQ. V gave up 2 bases and J gave up 3 bases, with 8 bases separating them. This CDR3 has 13 amino acids. The CDR3 sequence is CASSLGHDTEAFF. CDR3 nucleotides: TGCGCCAGCAGCTTAGGACATGACACTGAAGCTTTCTTT. The complete variable domain, with remaining parts taken from reference TRBV5-1 and TRBJ1-1, reads KAGVTQTPRYLIKTRGQQVTLSCSPISGHRSVSWYQQTPGQGLQFLFEYFSETQRNKGNFPGRFSGRQFSNSRSEMNVSTLELGDSALYLCASSLGHDTEAFFGQGTRLTVV.

The chain couples TRBV12-3 or TRBV12-4 to TRBJ2-5, with D tentatively TRBD2 (6 bases). CDR3 size: 13 residues. V lost 5 bases, J lost 5 bases, and 12 bases lay in between. CDR3 bases: TGTGCCAGCAGTGTGGGGGGTCCGGAGACCCAGTACTTC. Its translation is CASSVGGPETQYF.

The chain recombines TRBV6-6 with TRBJ1-4, with 8 positions matching TRBD1. In germline, CDR1 is MNHNY, CDR2 SVGAGI (reference sequence). The ends lost 5 bases at V and 5 bases at J; junction bases unmatched: 16. The CDR3 runs to 18 residues. Here the CDR3 DNA reads TGTGCCAGCAGTCCACTCTCAGGGGGCGTAACCATAAATGAAAAACTGTTTTTT. Residues: CASSPLSGGVTINEKLFF.

The genes are TRBV2 and TRBJ1-5, with TRBD1 matching over 7 bases. Looked up from germline, CDR1 is SNHLY and CDR2 is FYNNEI. CDR3 length: 15 residues. V was pared by 4 bases and J by 7 bases, with 10 bases of the junction left unmatched. CDR3 coding DNA: TGTGCCAGCAGTGGCCAGACAGGGATAGGCCAGCCCCAGCATTTT. Its translation: CASSGQTGIGQPQHF.

This rearrangement joins TRBV5-1 to TRBJ2-3; 10 nucleotides agree with TRBD1. CDR1 and CDR2 from the germline V gene are SGHRS and YFSETQ. J lost 3 bases, V lost 0 bases, and 1 base had no gene match. The CDR3 is 15 amino acids. CDR3 sequence reads: CASSLEGQGTDTQYF. The CDR3 DNA sequence: TGCGCCAGCAGCTTGGAGGGACAGGGGACAGATACGCAGTATTTT.

This rearrangement joins TRBV7-3 to TRBJ2-2; 12 bases fit TRBD2. The CDR3 consists of 17 residues. Germline values: CDR1 SGHTA, CDR2 FQGTGA. The J segment lost 8 bases and the V segment lost 0 bases, leaving 7 bases of the junction unmatched. The CDR3 here is CASSLTSSSGRAGELFF. The CDR3 DNA is TGTGCCAGCAGCTTAACCTCCTCTAGCGGGAGGGCGGGGGAGCTGTTTTTT.

This clone was detected only once. The chain joins TRBV18 to TRBJ2-1; D is undetermined. V was trimmed by 2 bases and J by 4 bases, leaving 6 bases between them. The CDR3 extends over 13 amino acids. The germline CDR1 and CDR2 sequences are KGHSH and LQKENI. The CDR3 here is CASSPYGYNEQFF. The DNA of the CDR3 is TGTGCCAGCTCACCATACGGTTACAATGAGCAGTTCTTC. Complete variable domain (other parts from reference TRBV18 and TRBJ2-1): NAGVMQNPRHLVRRRGQEARLRCSPMKGHSHVYWYRQLPEEGLKFMVYLQKENIIDESGMPKERFSAEFPKEGPSILRIQQVVRGDSAAYFCASSPYGYNEQFFGPGTRLTVL.

This chain connects TRBV4-1 to TRBJ2-7; D may be TRBD1 (6 bases). CDR3 length: 14 residues. With 2 bases removed from V and 6 bases from J, the gap between germline ends came to 14 bases. From germline, CDR1 is MGHRA and CDR2 YSYEKL. CDR3 in DNA: TGCGCCAGCAGCCAACGGGACAATTTCGTCGAGCAGTACTTC. Its translation is CASSQRDNFVEQYF.

As regards this clone: Germline and junction disagree at one end, which may indicate a read error. The CDR3 DNA follows: TGCGGGGTGGGAAGCCGTTATAGCAATCAGCCCCAGCATTTT. Protein: CGVGSRYSNQPQHF. This chain connects TRBV5-5 to TRBJ1-5; no definite D call. This CDR3 has 14 amino acids. Looked up from germline, CDR1 is SGHKS and CDR2 is YYEKEE (reference sequence).

This rearrangement joins TRBV24-1 to TRBJ2-1; 12 bases line up with TRBD2. Germline V gives CDR1 KGHDR, CDR2 SFDVKD. J lost 0 bases, V lost 3 bases, and 23 bases had no gene match. This CDR3 region has 24 residues. The CDR3 loop is CATSDPTGLAGLTDHTSSYNEQFF. In nucleotides, the CDR3 is TGTGCCACCAGTGATCCCACCGGACTAGCGGGACTAACGGACCACACTAGCTCCTACAATGAGCAGTTCTTC.

This clone was detected once. The chain is built from TRBV5-1 and TRBJ1-2; possibly TRBD1 for D (6 bases). The germline V and J ends were trimmed by 2 bases and 8 bases, with 13 bases remaining between them. The CDR3 has 13 amino acids. Germline V gene sequence: CDR1 SGHRS, CDR2 YFSETQ. The CDR3 loop reads CASSLQGSQGYTF. The DNA for the CDR3 is TGCGCCAGCAGCTTACAGGGTAGTCAAGGCTACACCTTC. Complete variable domain (other parts from reference TRBV5-1 and TRBJ1-2): KAGVTQTPRYLIKTRGQQVTLSCSPISGHRSVSWYQQTPGQGLQFLFEYFSETQRNKGNFPGRFSGRQFSNSRSEMNVSTLELGDSALYLCASSLQGSQGYTFGSGTRLTVV.

V gene TRBV11-3 combines with J gene TRBJ2-1, with TRBD2 matching 12 bases. V shed 5 bases and J 6 bases; nucleotides not matched to a gene: 17. The CDR3 loop spans 19 amino acids. Germline loops: CDR1 SGHNT, CDR2 YENEEA. The chain's CDR3 is CASSGGTSGPLTVFNEQFF. CDR3 sequence (DNA): TGTGCCAGCAGCGGCGGGACTAGCGGGCCGCTGACCGTTTTCAATGAGCAGTTCTTC.

The chain couples TRBV30 to TRBJ2-4; 8 positions agree with TRBD1. CDR3 length equals 12 residues. The V segment lost 8 bases and the J segment 7 bases; nucleotides outside the gene matches: 7. Germline V gene data show CDR1 as GTSNPN and CDR2 as SVGIG (reference sequence). The CDR3 DNA is TGTGCCGCCGGACAGGGTGGCAACATTCAGTACTTC. Protein: CAAGQGGNIQYF.

The genes are TRBV2 and TRBJ2-7, with unresolved D. CDR3 length: 15 residues. The V end was cut by 3 bases, the J end by 2 bases, with 14 bases between. CDR1 is SNHLY, CDR2 FYNNEI, per germline. As DNA, the CDR3 is TGTGCCAGCAGTGATGCGCTAGTCCTCACCTACGAGCAGTACTTC. Protein product: CASSDALVLTYEQYF.

This chain links TRBV5-1 with TRBJ2-5; maybe TRBD2 (6 bases). CDR1 is SGHRS and CDR2 is YFSETQ in the germline V gene. This CDR3 contains 15 residues. V gave up 4 bases and J gave up 5 bases, with 18 bases separating them. DNA of the CDR3: TGCGCCAGCAGCACCCAGACTGGGGGGAGGGAGACCCAGTACTTC. Encoded protein: CASSTQTGGRETQYF.

The chain uses TRBV12-3 or TRBV12-4 and TRBJ1-2; no reliable D call. The V gene lost 0 bases and the J gene lost 4 bases, with 6 bases spanning the gap. The CDR3 spans 13 residues. This CDR3 is CASSLAYPYGYTF. The CDR3 DNA reads TGTGCCAGCAGTTTAGCGTATCCCTATGGCTACACCTTC.

V and J are TRBV5-1 and TRBJ1-3; D remains unclear. V gave up 1 base and J gave up 0 bases, with 11 bases separating them. Germline V gene data show CDR1 as SGHRS and CDR2 as YFSETQ. The CDR3 spans 16 residues. CDR3 sequence reads: CASSLSSGDSGNTIYF. CDR3 bases: TGCGCCAGCAGCTTGTCCTCCGGGGACTCTGGAAACACCATATATTTT.

V is TRBV29-1 and J is TRBJ2-1, with TRBD1 matching over 8 bases. With V trimmed by 7 bases and J by 8 bases, 10 bases remained unmatched. The CDR3 runs 13 residues. Germline V gene lookup returns CDR1 SQVTM and CDR2 ANQGSEA. The CDR3 is CSGEPTGDDEQFF. CDR3 nucleotide sequence: TGCAGCGGCGAACCGACAGGGGACGATGAGCAGTTCTTC.

This clone was detected a few times. The chain uses TRBV7-3 and TRBJ1-1, with D maybe TRBD1 (6 bases). V dropped 2 bases and J dropped 1 base, with 8 bases sitting between them. The CDR3 totals 14 residues. The germline CDR1 and CDR2 sequences are SGHTA and FQGTGA. The CDR3 coding sequence is TGTGCCAGCAGCTTAGGGGGCTCGAACACTGAAGCTTTCTTT. Translating it yields CASSLGGSNTEAFF. Complete variable domain (other parts from reference TRBV7-3 and TRBJ1-1): GAGVSQTPSNKVTEKGKYVELRCDPISGHTALYWYRQSLGQGPEFLIYFQGTGAADDSGLPNDRFFAVRPEGSVSTLKIQRTERGDSAVYLCASSLGGSNTEAFFGQGTRLTVV.

The CDR3 sequence is CASSENRDYEQYF. Here the CDR3 DNA reads TGCGCCAGCAGTGAAAACAGGGACTACGAGCAGTACTTC. The chain has TRBV10-2 and TRBJ2-7, with D maybe TRBD1 (6 bases). The V and J ends lost 3 bases and 3 bases respectively, with 9 bases between them. CDR1 is WSHSY and CDR2 is SAAADI in the germline V gene. The CDR3 runs to 13 residues.

CDR3 DNA sequence: TGTGCCAGCAGACCACAGGGGGCTAATGGCTACACCTTC. Its protein is CASRPQGANGYTF. This chain links TRBV12-3 or TRBV12-4 with TRBJ1-2, with 9 bases that match TRBD1. CDR3 length: 13 amino acids. V was clipped by 6 bases and J by 6 bases; unmatched bases: 5.

The V and J genes are TRBV7-8 and TRBJ1-3; TRBD1 is a possible D gene (5 bases). The CDR3 extends over 14 amino acids. Trimming stripped 6 bases from V and 1 base from J, with 10 bases between. The germline V gene has CDR1 SGHVS and CDR2 FQNEAQ. The CDR3, as DNA: TGTGCCAGCAGACAGACAGTATCTGGAAACACCATATATTTT. As protein: CASRQTVSGNTIYF. Variable domain in full (rest from reference TRBV7-8 and TRBJ1-3): GAGVSQSPRYKVAKRGQDVALRCDPISGHVSLFWYQQALGQGPEFLTYFQNEAQLDKSGLPSDRFFAERPEGSVSTLKIQRTQQEDSAVYLCASRQTVSGNTIYFGEGSWLTVV.

The J gene is TRBJ2-7, the V gene TRBV27, with a tentative D call TRBD2 (5 bases). Trimming stripped 9 bases from V and 7 bases from J, with 22 bases between. The germline V gene encodes CDR1 MNHEY and CDR2 SMNVEV (reference sequence). This CDR3 region has 14 residues. The CDR3 spells CASSPSGMEREQYF. The CDR3 DNA reads TGTGCCAGTTCCCCCTCGGGCATGGAGCGGGAGCAGTACTTC.

This chain links TRBV12-5 with TRBJ1-1, with 7 bases lining up with TRBD1. Looked up from germline, CDR1 is LGHNT and CDR2 is FRNRAP. The CDR3 contains 13 residues. V was pared by 5 bases and J by 4 bases, with 4 bases of the junction left unmatched. CDR3 protein: CASGAQGGTEAFF. CDR3 nucleotides: TGTGCTAGTGGTGCCCAGGGGGGCACTGAAGCTTTCTTT.